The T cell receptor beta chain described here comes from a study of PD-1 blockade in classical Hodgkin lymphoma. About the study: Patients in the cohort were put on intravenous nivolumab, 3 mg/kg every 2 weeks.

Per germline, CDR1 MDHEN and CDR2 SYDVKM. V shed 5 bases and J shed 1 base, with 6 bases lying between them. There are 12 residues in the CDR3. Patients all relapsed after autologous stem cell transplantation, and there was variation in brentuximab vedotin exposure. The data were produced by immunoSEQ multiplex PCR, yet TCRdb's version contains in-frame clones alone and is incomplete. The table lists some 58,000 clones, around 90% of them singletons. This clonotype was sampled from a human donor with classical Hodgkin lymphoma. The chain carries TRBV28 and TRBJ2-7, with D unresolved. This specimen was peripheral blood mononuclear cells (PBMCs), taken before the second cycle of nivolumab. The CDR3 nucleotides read TGTGCCAGCAGTAGAGAATCCTACGAGCAGTACTTC. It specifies CASSRESYEQYF.